The rows below give T cell receptor beta chains drawn from one sample of a study of T cells in Graves' hyperthyroidism and ophthalmopathy. TCRdb reprocessed the multiplex PCR reads with MiXCR, giving one entry per CDR3 protein. The sample comprises under 750,000 distinct CDR3 sequences, roughly 20% of which are singletons, and approximately 16% rests with the top ten. Sequenced material: blood. These receptors came from a woman aged 45-65 years with Graves' hyperthyroidism that later progressed to Graves' ophthalmopathy. The CDR3 runs from the conserved cysteine through the conserved F or W. D genes are given only for firm matches. Rows may omit the clone size; those that give it use once, few, many or a size class.

size	V	D	J	CDR3	DNA
-	TRBV10-3	-	TRBJ2-6	CAIPMVQVGSGANVLTF	TGTGCCATCCCGATGGTACAGGTGGGCTCTGGGGCCAACGTCCTGACTTTC
many	TRBV5-5	TRBD1	TRBJ1-4	CASSGTGLSNEKLFF	TGTGCCAGCAGCGGGACAGGGTTGTCTAATGAAAAACTGTTTTTT
-	TRBV2	-	TRBJ1-2	CASSETTRAYGYTF	TGTGCCAGCAGTGAGACGACAAGAGCCTATGGCTACACCTTC
many	TRBV11-2	-	TRBJ2-7	CASSLAPESYEQYF	TGTGCCAGCAGCTTAGCCCCAGAAAGCTACGAGCAGTACTTC
few	TRBV6-1	-	TRBJ1-1	CASSETQQAFF	TGTGCCAGCAGTGAAACGCAGCAGGCTTTCTTT
-	TRBV2	-	TRBJ2-5	CASRKEGRAIWTQYF	TGTGCCAGCAGGAAGGAGGGACGGGCCATTTGGACCCAGTACTTC
-	TRBV20-1	TRBD1	TRBJ2-7	CSAGQGPRYF	TGCAGTGCGGGACAGGGCCCGCGGTACTTC
many	TRBV2	-	TRBJ2-5	CASSNPGHQETQYF	TGTGCCAGCAGTAACCCGGGACACCAAGAGACCCAGTACTTC
-	TRBV6-1	TRBD1	TRBJ2-1	CASSEGDSTYNEQFF	TGTGCCAGCAGTGAAGGGGACAGCACCTACAATGAGCAGTTCTTC
few	TRBV12-3/TRBV12-4	-	TRBJ1-1	CASSSRTVQLGAFF	TGTGCCAGCAGTTCGAGGACAGTTCAACTTGGGGCTTTCTTT
-	TRBV9	-	TRBJ1-1	CASSGNRAGTEAFF	TGTGCCAGCAGCGGAAACAGGGCGGGCACTGAAGCTTTCTTT
-	TRBV9	-	TRBJ1-2	CASSVGQGANYGYTF	TGTGCCAGCAGCGTAGGGCAGGGAGCTAACTATGGCTACACCTTC
many	TRBV9	TRBD1	TRBJ1-1	CASSGRGTGLNTEAFF	TGTGCCAGCAGCGGAAGGGGGACAGGGTTGAACACTGAAGCTTTCTTT
many	TRBV11-2	-	TRBJ1-2	CASSLDTGSDNYGYTF	TGTGCCAGCAGCTTAGATACAGGATCCGATAACTATGGCTACACCTTC
many	TRBV5-1	TRBD2	TRBJ2-3	CASRHVLAGGHRDTQYF	TGCGCCAGCAGGCATGTACTAGCGGGGGGGCATCGAGATACGCAGTATTTT
many	TRBV2	TRBD1	TRBJ2-2	CASSTGGHGELFF	TGTGCCAGCAGTACAGGGGGCCACGGGGAGCTGTTTTTT
-	TRBV3-1	TRBD1	TRBJ1-1	CASSTGQGRGNTEAFF	TGTGCCAGCAGCACCGGACAGGGCCGGGGTAACACTGAAGCTTTCTTT
-	TRBV15	TRBD2	TRBJ2-3	CATSRGVGGLVDTQYF	TGTGCCACCAGCAGAGGAGTCGGGGGACTAGTAGATACGCAGTATTTT
few	TRBV6-1	TRBD2	TRBJ2-3	CASTSTSGVADTQYF	TGTGCCAGCACCTCGACTAGCGGGGTTGCAGATACGCAGTATTTT
few	TRBV6-1	-	TRBJ2-1	CASSEARDMSYNEQFF	TGTGCCAGCAGTGAAGCCCGCGACATGTCCTACAATGAGCAGTTCTTC
few	TRBV6-1	TRBD2	TRBJ2-1	CASSVAGGPANEQFF	TGTGCCAGCAGCGTTGCGGGGGGGCCAGCAAATGAGCAGTTCTTC
many	TRBV20-1	-	TRBJ2-4	CSARARGNIQYF	TGCAGTGCCAGGGCCAGGGGAAACATTCAGTACTTC
-	TRBV7-9	TRBD1	TRBJ1-6	CASSSGQSGDSPLHF	TGTGCCAGCAGCTCGGGACAGAGTGGGGACTCACCCCTCCACTTT
-	TRBV2	-	TRBJ1-4	CASKGHLNEKLFF	TGTGCCAGCAAGGGACACCTTAATGAAAAACTGTTTTTT
few	TRBV9	-	TRBJ1-3	CASSASGASGNTIYF	TGTGCCAGCAGCGCCTCAGGGGCCTCTGGAAACACCATATATTTT
many	TRBV12-3/TRBV12-4	-	TRBJ1-2	CASTSSWGTNYGYTF	TGTGCCAGCACGTCTTCCTGGGGGACGAACTATGGCTACACCTTC
-	TRBV5-1	-	TRBJ1-4	CASSSEGVSEKLFF	TGCGCCAGCAGCTCCGAAGGAGTTAGCGAAAAACTGTTTTTT
few	TRBV6-1	-	TRBJ1-2	CASSRTRGVGYTF	TGTGCCAGCAGTAGGACACGGGGAGTTGGCTACACCTTC
-	TRBV7-3	-	TRBJ1-6	CASSLIHGEGSYNSPLHF	TGTGCCAGCAGCTTAATTCACGGGGAGGGCTCCTATAATTCACCCCTCCACTTT
-	TRBV7-9	-	TRBJ2-1	CASSSRGGVMAADEQFF	TGTGCCAGCAGCTCCCGAGGGGGGGTGATGGCTGCGGATGAGCAGTTCTTC
-	TRBV11-3	TRBD1	TRBJ1-5	CASSQGARVQPQHF	TGTGCCAGCAGTCAGGGGGCGCGTGTTCAGCCCCAGCATTTT
many	TRBV5-1	-	TRBJ2-2	CASSGDTQGPGELFF	TGCGCCAGCAGCGGAGACACCCAAGGTCCCGGGGAGCTGTTTTTT
many	TRBV3-1	TRBD1	TRBJ2-1	CASSQQTGGQNEQFF	TGTGCCAGCAGCCAGCAGACAGGGGGTCAGAATGAGCAGTTCTTC
many	TRBV2	-	TRBJ1-6	CATTGNYNSPLHF	TGTGCCACAACTGGGAATTATAATTCACCCCTCCACTTT
many	TRBV12-3/TRBV12-4	-	TRBJ1-5	CASSLAGLSNQPQHF	TGTGCCAGCAGTTTGGCAGGGCTTAGCAATCAGCCCCAGCATTTT
-	TRBV10-3	-	TRBJ2-7	CAISEFRGVSYEQYF	TGTGCCATCAGTGAGTTTAGGGGGGTCTCCTACGAGCAGTACTTC
few	TRBV6-2/TRBV6-3	-	TRBJ2-1	CASSRQGRETSGYNEQFF	TGTGCCAGCAGCCGACAGGGGAGAGAGACTAGCGGCTACAATGAGCAGTTCTTC
many	TRBV20-1	-	TRBJ2-1	CSAREGGRRYNEQFF	TGCAGTGCTAGAGAAGGGGGGCGGAGGTACAATGAGCAGTTCTTC
many	TRBV5-1	-	TRBJ2-5	CASSSDGGDEETQYF	TGCGCCAGCAGCTCCGACGGCGGGGACGAAGAGACCCAGTACTTC
few	TRBV12-3/TRBV12-4	-	TRBJ1-1	CAWGEGGTEAFF	TGTGCCTGGGGGGAGGGCGGCACTGAAGCTTTCTTT
many	TRBV7-6	TRBD1	TRBJ2-5	CASSLGPDRDGETQYF	TGTGCCAGCAGCTTAGGCCCGGACAGGGACGGGGAGACCCAGTACTTC
many	TRBV5-4	-	TRBJ1-1	CASSFGATEAFF	TGTGCCAGCAGCTTTGGTGCAACTGAAGCTTTCTTT
-	TRBV7-9	TRBD2	TRBJ2-3	CASSPTSGGATNTQYF	TGTGCCAGCAGCCCGACTAGCGGGGGGGCCACAAATACGCAGTATTTT
many	TRBV20-1	TRBD1	TRBJ2-2	CSARIPWDRGRELFF	TGCAGTGCTAGGATCCCTTGGGACAGGGGTCGGGAGCTGTTTTTT
many	TRBV5-1	TRBD2	TRBJ2-2	CASSRPGREDTGELFF	TGCGCCAGCAGCCGCCCTGGGAGGGAAGACACCGGGGAGCTGTTTTTT
many	TRBV11-2	TRBD1	TRBJ1-2	CASRGQPYYGYTF	TGTGCCAGCAGGGGACAGCCCTACTATGGCTACACCTTC
many	TRBV11-2	TRBD1	TRBJ2-1	CASSLQTGGSWLYNEQFF	TGTGCCAGCAGCTTACAGACAGGGGGCAGTTGGCTGTACAATGAGCAGTTCTTC
many	TRBV20-1	TRBD1	TRBJ2-5	CSAVIPGQGEETQYF	TGCAGTGCCGTGATTCCGGGACAGGGGGAAGAGACCCAGTACTTC
few	TRBV4-1	-	TRBJ1-3	CASSQDDRGNTIYF	TGCGCCAGCAGCCAAGATGACCGGGGAAACACCATATATTTT